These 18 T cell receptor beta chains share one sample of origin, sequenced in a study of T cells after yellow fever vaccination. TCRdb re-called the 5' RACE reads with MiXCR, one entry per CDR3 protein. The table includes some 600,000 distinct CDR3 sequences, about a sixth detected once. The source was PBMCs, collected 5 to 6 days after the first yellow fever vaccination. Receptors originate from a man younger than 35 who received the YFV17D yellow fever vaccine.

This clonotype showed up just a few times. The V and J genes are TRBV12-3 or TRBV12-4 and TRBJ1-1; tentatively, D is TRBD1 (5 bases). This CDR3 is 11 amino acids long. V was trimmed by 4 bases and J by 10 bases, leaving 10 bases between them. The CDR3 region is CASSSRVTAFF. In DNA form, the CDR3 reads TGTGCCAGCAGTTCCAGGGTTACAGCTTTCTTT.

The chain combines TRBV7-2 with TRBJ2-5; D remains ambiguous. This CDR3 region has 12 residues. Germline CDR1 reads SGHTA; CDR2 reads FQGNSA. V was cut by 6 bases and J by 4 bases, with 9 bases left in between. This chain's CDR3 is CASSVVPETQYF. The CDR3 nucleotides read TGTGCCAGCAGTGTGGTTCCAGAGACCCAGTACTTC.

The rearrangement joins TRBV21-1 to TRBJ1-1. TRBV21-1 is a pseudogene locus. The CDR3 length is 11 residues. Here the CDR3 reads CASSDHMGAFF. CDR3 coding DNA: TGTGCCAGCAGCGACCACATGGGAGCTTTCTTT.

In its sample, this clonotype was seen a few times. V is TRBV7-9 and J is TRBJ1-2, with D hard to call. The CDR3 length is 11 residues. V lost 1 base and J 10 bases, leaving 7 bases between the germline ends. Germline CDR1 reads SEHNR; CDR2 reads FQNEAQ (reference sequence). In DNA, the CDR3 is TGTGCCAGCAGCTTAGAACAATCCTACACCTTC. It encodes CASSLEQSYTF. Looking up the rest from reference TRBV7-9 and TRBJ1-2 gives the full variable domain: DTGVSQNPRHKITKRGQNVTFRCDPISEHNRLYWYRQTLGQGPEFLTYFQNEAQLEKSRLLSDRFSAERPKGSFSTLEIQRTEQGDSAMYLCASSLEQSYTFGSGTRLTVV.

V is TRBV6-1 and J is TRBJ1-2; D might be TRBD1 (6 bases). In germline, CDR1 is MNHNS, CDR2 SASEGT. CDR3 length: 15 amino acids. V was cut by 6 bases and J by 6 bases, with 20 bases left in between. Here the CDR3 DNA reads TGTGCCAGCAGACAAAACAGGGTAAAGGAGAATGGCTACACCTTC. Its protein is CASRQNRVKENGYTF.

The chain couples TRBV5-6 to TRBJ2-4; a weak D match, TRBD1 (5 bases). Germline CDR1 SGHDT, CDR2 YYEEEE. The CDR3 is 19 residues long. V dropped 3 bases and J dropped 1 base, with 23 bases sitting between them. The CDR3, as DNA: TGTGCCAGCAGCTCAGGGTTGACCATACAGCAGTGGGCCAAAAACATTCAGTACTTC. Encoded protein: CASSSGLTIQQWAKNIQYF.

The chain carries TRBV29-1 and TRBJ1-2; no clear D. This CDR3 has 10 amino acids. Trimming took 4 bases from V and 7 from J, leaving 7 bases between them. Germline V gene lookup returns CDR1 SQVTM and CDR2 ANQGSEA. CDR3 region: CSVATTGYTF. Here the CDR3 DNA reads TGCAGCGTTGCGACGACTGGCTACACCTTC.

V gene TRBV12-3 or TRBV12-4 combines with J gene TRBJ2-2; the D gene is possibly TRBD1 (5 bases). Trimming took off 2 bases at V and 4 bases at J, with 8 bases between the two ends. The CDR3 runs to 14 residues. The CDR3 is CASSLLRGTGELFF. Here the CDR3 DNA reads TGTGCCAGCAGTTTATTAAGGGGCACCGGGGAGCTGTTTTTT.

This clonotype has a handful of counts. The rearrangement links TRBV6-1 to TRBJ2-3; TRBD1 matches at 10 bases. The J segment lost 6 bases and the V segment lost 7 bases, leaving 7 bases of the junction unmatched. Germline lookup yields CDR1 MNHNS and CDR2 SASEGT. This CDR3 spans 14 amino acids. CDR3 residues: CASTQDRGRDTQYF. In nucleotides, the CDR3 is TGTGCCAGCACCCAAGACAGGGGGCGCGATACGCAGTATTTT.

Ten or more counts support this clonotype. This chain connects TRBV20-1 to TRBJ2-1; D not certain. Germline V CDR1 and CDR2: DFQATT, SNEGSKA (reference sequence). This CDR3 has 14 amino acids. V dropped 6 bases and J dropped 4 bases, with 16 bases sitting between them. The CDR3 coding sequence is TGCAGTGCCCTTAAACCGGACCGGTACAATGAGCAGTTCTTC. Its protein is CSALKPDRYNEQFF.

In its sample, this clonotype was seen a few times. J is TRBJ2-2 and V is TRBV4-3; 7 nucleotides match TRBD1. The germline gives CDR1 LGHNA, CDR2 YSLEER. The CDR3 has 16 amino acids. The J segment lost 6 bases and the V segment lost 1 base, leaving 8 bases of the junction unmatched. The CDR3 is CASSQVAGTDSGELFF. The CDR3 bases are TGCGCCAGCAGCCAAGTAGCCGGGACAGATTCCGGGGAGCTGTTTTTT.

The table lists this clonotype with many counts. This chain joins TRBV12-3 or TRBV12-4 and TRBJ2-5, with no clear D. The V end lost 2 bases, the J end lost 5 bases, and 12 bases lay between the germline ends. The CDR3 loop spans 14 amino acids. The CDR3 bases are TGTGCCAGCAGTTTACAAGGGCGTAGGGAGACCCAGTACTTC. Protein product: CASSLQGRRETQYF.

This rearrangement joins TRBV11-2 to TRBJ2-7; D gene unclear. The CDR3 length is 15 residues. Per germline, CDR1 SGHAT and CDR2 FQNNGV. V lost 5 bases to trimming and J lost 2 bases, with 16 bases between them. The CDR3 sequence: CASSLQGPSPYEQYV. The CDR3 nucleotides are TGTGCCAGCAGCCTACAAGGGCCATCCCCCTACGAGCAGTACGTC.

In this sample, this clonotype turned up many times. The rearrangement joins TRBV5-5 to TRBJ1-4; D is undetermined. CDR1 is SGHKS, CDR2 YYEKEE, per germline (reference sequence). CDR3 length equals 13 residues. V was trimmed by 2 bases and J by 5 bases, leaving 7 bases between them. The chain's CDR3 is CASSFDGNEKLFF. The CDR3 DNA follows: TGTGCCAGCAGCTTCGACGGGAATGAAAAACTGTTTTTT.

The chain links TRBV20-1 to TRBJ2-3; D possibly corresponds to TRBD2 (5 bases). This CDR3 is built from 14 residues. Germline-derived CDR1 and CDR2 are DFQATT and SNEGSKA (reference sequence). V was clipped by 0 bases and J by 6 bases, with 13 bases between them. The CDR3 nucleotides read TGCAGTGCTAGAGATCCGGGGAGAGGGGATACGCAGTATTTT. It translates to CSARDPGRGDTQYF.

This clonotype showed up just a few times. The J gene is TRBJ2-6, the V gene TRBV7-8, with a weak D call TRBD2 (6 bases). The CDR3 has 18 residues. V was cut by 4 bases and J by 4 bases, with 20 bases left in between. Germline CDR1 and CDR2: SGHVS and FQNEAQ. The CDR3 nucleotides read TGTGCCAGCAGCTCTGAGACAGACTTGGGGAGGGGGGCCAACGTCCTGACTTTC. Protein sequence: CASSSETDLGRGANVLTF.

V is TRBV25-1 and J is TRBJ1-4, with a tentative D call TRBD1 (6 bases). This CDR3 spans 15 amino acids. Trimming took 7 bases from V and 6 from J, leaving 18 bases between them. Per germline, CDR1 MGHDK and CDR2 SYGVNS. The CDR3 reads CASTSEGGGHEKLFF. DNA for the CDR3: TGTGCCAGCACCTCTGAGGGAGGGGGACATGAAAAACTGTTTTTT.

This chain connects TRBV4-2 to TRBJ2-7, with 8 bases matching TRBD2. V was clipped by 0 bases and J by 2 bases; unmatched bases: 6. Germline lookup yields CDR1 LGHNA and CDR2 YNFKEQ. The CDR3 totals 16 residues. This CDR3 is CASSQDRGGSPYEQYF. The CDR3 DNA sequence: TGTGCCAGCAGCCAAGATCGGGGGGGGTCCCCCTACGAGCAGTACTTC.